The following is a TCR beta chain sequence with its context. TCRdb recomputed calls from the 5' RACE reads with MiXCR, one row per CDR3 protein. The data hold 300,000 to 350,000 distinct CDR3 sequences, with roughly a fifth observed a single time. This record belongs to a study of T-cell memory formation after mild COVID-19. The CDR3 is made up of 14 amino acids. Germline V gene sequence: CDR1 SEHNR, CDR2 FQNEAQ (reference sequence). Trimming stripped 5 bases from V and 1 base from J, with 11 bases between. The sequence was collected from a young man who had mild COVID-19 (a few samples of this study predate the infection). Cell type and time point are not known. This chain uses TRBV7-9 with TRBJ1-2; D remains ambiguous. Material for sequencing was PBMCs or a T cell subset sorted from them (not recorded which). The CDR3 spells CASSALSLNYGYTF. The CDR3 DNA is TGTGCCAGCAGCGCCTTAAGTCTTAACTATGGCTACACCTTC.